The 6 T cell receptor beta chains given below trace back to one sample, sequenced in a study of yellow fever vaccine responses in identical twins. Via MiXCR, TCRdb re-called the RT-PCR reads, giving one row per CDR3 protein. The data hold approximately 1,500 distinct CDR3 sequences, with under 85% observed a single time. The sequencing here drew on T cells from blood (PBMCs), unsorted or a sorted subset (not recorded which), taken before or after yellow fever vaccination (not recorded which). Source of these receptors: a female donor who received the yellow fever vaccine.

This chain links TRBV4-1 with TRBJ2-7, with 8 bases that match TRBD2. V was pared by 5 bases and J by 4 bases, with 13 bases of the junction left unmatched. The CDR3 runs to 16 residues. Germline-derived CDR1 and CDR2 are MGHRA and YSYEKL. CDR3 nucleotide sequence: TGCGCCAGCAGCGAAATGCCGGGACTAGGCCTGTACGAGCAGTACTTC. It yields the protein CASSEMPGLGLYEQYF.

The DNA for the CDR3 is TGTGCCAGCAGCGCAACAAGTTGGGGCTACACCTTC. Protein: CASSATSWGYTF. The rearrangement links TRBV9 to TRBJ1-2; D unclear. The length of the CDR3 is 12 residues. Germline V gene data show CDR1 as SGDLS and CDR2 as YYNGEE. Trimming removed 3 bases from V and 8 bases from J, with 11 bases in between.

This clonotype occurred a few times. The chain recombines TRBV15 with TRBJ1-4, with D unresolved. From germline, CDR1 is LNHNV and CDR2 YYDKDF (reference sequence). The V end lost 0 bases, the J end lost 4 bases, and 12 bases lay between the germline ends. CDR3 length equals 16 residues. CDR3 residues: CATSRDRQALNEKLFF. For the CDR3, the DNA is TGTGCCACCAGCAGAGATCGCCAGGCCCTTAATGAAAAACTGTTTTTT.

The V call is TRBV11-1, the J call TRBJ2-5; D possibly uses TRBD1 or TRBD2 (5 bases each). Germline V gives CDR1 SGHAT, CDR2 FQDESV (reference sequence). V was shortened by 6 bases and J by 2 bases, with 22 bases between the two germline ends. The CDR3 has 17 amino acids. CDR3 bases: TGTGCCAGCAGACTAGGACACCCCATGGTGGGGCAAGAGACCCAGTACTTC. Encoded protein: CASRLGHPMVGQETQYF. The variable domain in full, completed from reference TRBV11-1 and TRBJ2-5, reads EAEVAQSPRYKITEKSQAVAFWCDPISGHATLYWYRQILGQGPELLVQFQDESVVDDSQLPKDRFSAERLKGVDSTLKIQPAELGDSAMYLCASRLGHPMVGQETQYFGPGTRLLVL.

The V gene is TRBV7-9, the J gene TRBJ2-3, with 10 bases fitting TRBD1. CDR1 is SEHNR and CDR2 is FQNEAQ in the germline V gene (reference sequence). This CDR3 has 15 residues. V gave up 3 bases and J gave up 4 bases; unmatched junction bases: 4. CDR3 sequence: CASSFGTGVADTQYF. The CDR3 coding sequence is TGTGCCAGCAGCTTTGGGACAGGGGTCGCAGATACGCAGTATTTT.

This clonotype was recorded once. V is TRBV13 and J is TRBJ1-4; D gene ambiguous. Germline V CDR1 and CDR2: PRHDT, FYEKMQ (reference sequence). CDR3 size: 14 residues. V was pared by 8 bases and J by 5 bases, with 15 bases between. Written as DNA, the CDR3 is TGTGCCAGCTCAGTCGGGGTCCCGAATGAAAAACTGTTTTTT. Translation gives CASSVGVPNEKLFF.